The clone carrying this T cell receptor (beta chain) was counted only a few times. Its target is unknown. CDR1 LNHDA and CDR2 SQIVND come from the germline V gene (reference sequence). There are 14 residues in the CDR3. V gave up 4 bases and J gave up 5 bases, with 14 bases separating them. Amplified regions were TCR beta CDR3 sequences from RNA transcripts. The HTBI primer set was used in a first-round RT-PCR of the TCR CDR3. TCRdb re-called the multiplex PCR reads through MiXCR, storing one row per CDR3 protein. The sample contains a few hundred thousand distinct CDR3 sequences, around 13% of which appear only once. Thyroid ultrasound, orbital computed tomography, clinical symptoms, and serum thyroxine and TRAb underpinned diagnoses. The data stem from a study of T cells in Graves' hyperthyroidism and ophthalmopathy. Study context: Specimen type is peripheral blood, collected at initial diagnosis prior to any treatment.

Study findings and constraints: Blood also held most thyroid clonotypes expanded beyond 0.001.

This receptor was obtained from a woman aged 25 to 39 with Graves' ophthalmopathy. The sequenced sample consisted of blood. This chain uses TRBV19 with TRBJ1-2; D is perhaps TRBD1 (5 bases). CDR3 in DNA: TGTGCCAGTAGTACGGGCAGGGCGTCGTATGGCTACACCTTC. Its translation is CASSTGRASYGYTF.